Here is one T cell receptor beta chain with its context. This receptor's antigen is unknown. Per-base qualities were not stored, and no clone one base away is much larger. The sample comes from a study of cytomegalovirus exposure and HLA in healthy donors (dated by TCRdb to 2016 to 2017). For context, the study as a whole: An earlier analysis of roughly 630 of the donors reported about 250 Gb of sequence data and some 120 million unique TCR beta sequences from some 180 million T cells. Around 320 gigabases of sequencing data and around 87 million unique TCR sequences were included in an early release covering around 650 HLA-typed donors. Of the 300 to 450 genotyped donors, roughly 80% fell in the genetic ancestry cluster associated with self-reported Caucasian donors. The study aimed to test whether cataloging public T cell receptors could reveal signatures of past pathogen exposure. The study profiled the T cell repertoires of approximately 700 subjects by immunosequencing and related them to cytomegalovirus serostatus. A separate validation cohort of 100 to 150 different subjects was used in addition to the roughly 700-subject first cohort. To predict cytomegalovirus infection status, the study brought together high-throughput TCR immunosequencing, statistical association of individual TCRs with disease status, and machine learning. A later analysis re-analyzed previously published TCR beta repertoires from 550 to 700 donors and added high-resolution HLA genotyping to study TCR occurrence patterns. The later analysis used no new phenotypic data to find candidate immune exposures, relying instead on TCR beta sequences and their occurrence across donors. To decide whether each TCR beta V gene segment behaved as functional or pseudogenic, an earlier analysis of 587 of the donors relied on high-throughput TCR beta sequencing. Donor age, sex, ethnicity and CMV serostatus were compiled alongside the repertoire data. In a later genetic analysis, genome-wide SNP genotypes for about 60% of the 666 donors were used, and that subset was treated as a discovery cohort. All discovery cohort repertoires had been generated using a single sequencing platform. HLA typing covered class I and class II loci at four-digit resolution. The number of typed donors differed by locus: roughly 629-640 for A, B, C, DRB1 and DQB1; 522 for DQA1; 606 for DPA1; and roughly 450 for DPB1. Because of strong linkage in the cohort, 5 or 6 DR-DQ haplotypes were treated as single units for association and clustering. On average, roughly 250,000 unique TCR beta nucleotide sequences were sequenced per donor among about 400 genotyped donors of the cohort, with around 19% of those sequences being non-productive. The study at large found these results: Because counts were too low, about 18 rarely observed V segments, including chromosome 9 orphons, were excluded from the earlier analysis of 500 to 700 of the donors. In a later analysis, the rate of TCR association differed among HLA loci, with DRB1 alleles having the most associated TCRs and HLA-C alleles having the fewest. Because the 87-base-pair reads could not distinguish some IMGT-functional V segments, including TRBV6-2 and TRBV6-3, those segments were excluded. In both the original and validation cohorts, the classifier was reported to diagnose cytomegalovirus status with high specificity and sensitivity. Sequencing depth was assumed to be roughly uniform across donors in the presence/absence analyses, though that assumption may not hold. In an earlier analysis of around 500 of the donors, most TCR beta V segments appeared in productive rearrangements about 87% or about 30% of the time, broadly matching IMGT annotations. A later analysis reported that several top co-occurrence clusters appeared linked to parvovirus B19, influenza, CMV and Epstein-Barr virus. It was suggested by the authors that the approach could potentially be generalized to other disease states and immunological phenotypes. A further reported finding was that TCR beta sequences accurately predicted the HLA-A and HLA-B alleles for most subjects in the first cohort. In a later analysis, some 17,000 TCR beta sequences were associated with specific HLA alleles at a false discovery rate of 0.05. For the cohort, immune exposure information was limited to CMV serostatus. Most TCR sequences were observed very rarely across donors, whereas some public TCRs were present in many individuals. Most CMV-associated TCR beta chains appeared to be HLA-restricted in a later analysis, and the HLA associations seemed to be driven largely by CMV exposure. The sequencing pipeline was judged likely to have produced a cluster of highly shared sequence variants as a technical artifact. The study gave a list of some 150 TCR beta chains associated with cytomegalovirus. A later analysis found that HLA-associated TCR beta chains were more clonally expanded and had lower generation probabilities than equally common non-associated chains. HLA typing was unavailable for some donors at each locus, so association tests used only the typed subset. This cohort had only TCR beta chains sequenced, and the lack of alpha or paired-chain data limited which features could be detected. In vitro tests confirmed that three of the cytomegalovirus-associated TCR beta chains recognize cytomegalovirus antigens. Assigning TCR associations to individual alleles was difficult when HLA alleles, especially DR and DQ, strongly co-occurred. A later genetic analysis associated a missense DCLRE1C variant with V-gene and J-gene trimming of TCR beta chains, and an independent cohort replicated the association. Correlated functional status among segregating V segments might be attributable to linkage disequilibrium, but an unknown experimental factor could not be ruled out. According to a later genetic analysis, donors in an Asian-associated ancestry cluster had fewer N-insertions in productive TCRs than the roughly 670-donor mean.

The germline V gene (reference sequence) supplies CDR1 SGHKS and CDR2 YYEKEE. V ends up 0 bases short and J 3 bases short, with an unmatched junction base count of 9. Its CDR3 holds 16 amino acids, cysteine through phenylalanine. This entry keeps only the CDR3 DNA: 48 bases, framed from base 1. The cohort comprised around 700 healthy bone marrow donors. At the time of sampling, all cohort members were nominally healthy, though unrecorded immune exposures were likely present. The donor tested CMV seronegative, placing the donor among the approximately 400 seronegative members of the cohort. A peripheral blood sample was provided by each donor, and peripheral blood mononuclear cells were used for TCR beta sequencing. The Qiagen DNeasy Blood Extraction Kit was used to extract genomic DNA from the blood cell samples. The library relied on the immunoSEQ multiplex PCR assay. For the multiplex PCR, a mixture combining 60 forward primers for TCR Vbeta segments and 13 reverse primers for TCR Jbeta segments was used. The CDR3 region of rearranged TCR beta genes was amplified from genomic DNA by a multiplex PCR assay. The Illumina HiSeq System was used to sequence the amplified TCR beta libraries as 87-base-pair reads. In the original analysis: Across the 700 or so repertoires, a later analysis counted some 80 million unique TCR beta chains, roughly 11 million of which were shared by at least two donors. To remove PCR and sequencing errors, raw reads were error-corrected and collapsed into unique sequences using a nearest-neighbor algorithm that merged closely related sequences. V, D and J gene segments were assigned by aligning CDR3 sequences to IMGT reference sequences. For a sequence to be retained, at least a six-nucleotide match to both a V gene segment and a J gene segment was required. A rearrangement was called productive if the CDR3 had no stop codons and remained in frame with V and J, and every other rearrangement was called non-productive. CDR3 was defined by IMGT convention, running from the second conserved V-encoded cysteine to the conserved J-encoded phenylalanine. The earlier analysis of 500 to 650 of the donors excluded any sequence lacking an unambiguous match to a single V gene segment. An earlier analysis of several hundred of the donors called V segments functional above 56.7% productive rearrangements and segregating when the between-donor standard deviation exceeded 5%. A statistical classification framework was built for diagnosing cytomegalovirus status from the catalog of TCR beta chain sequences. In a later analysis, TCR nucleotide sequences were compared against IMGT/GENE-DB human TR gene sequences so that V and J genes could be assigned. A later analysis assigned CDR3 sequences and most-parsimonious VDJ recombination scenarios with the TCRdist pipeline. In a later analysis, every TCR beta chain was defined by the combination of its CDR3 amino acid sequence and its V-gene family, and reads without a unique V-gene family were dropped. In a later analysis, 450 to 600 highly shared, low-generation-probability nucleotide sequences were removed to address suspected cross-contamination and a sequencing artifact. In a later analysis, a clonal expansion index was calculated for each public chain from normalized within-repertoire ranks of inferred template counts. In a later analysis, generation probabilities were computed using a VDJ recombination model fitted to out-of-frame rearrangements, and the results were checked against IGoR. In a later analysis, TCR-TCR, TCR-HLA and TCR-CMV co-occurrence was scored with hypergeometric tests, and a repertoire-size bias correction was applied to TCR pairs. A later analysis estimated false discovery rates by permuting HLA or CMV assignments 20 times. In a later analysis, co-occurring TCRs were grouped with DBSCAN, and TCRdist sequence similarity was added when clustering was performed within HLA-allele-positive subsets. Co-occurrence clustering excluded repertoires with fewer than 30,000 or more than 120,000 public chains, plus five with anomalous nucleotide sharing. This immuneACCESS table, as held by TCRdb, lists in-frame sequences with V and J called but not all clones. Of the missing ones, under half trace to an unresolved V gene in checked studies; the others have no known cause. V and J calls and clone size are as listed in that table; D and trimming were resolved from the DNA. The sample data list fewer than 200,000 clones, and less than 90% of these were observed just once. Jointly, the top ten make up less than 0.3% of the sample.

Sequenced input: PBMCs. The rearrangement joined TRBV5-5 to TRBJ2-7, and 7 junction bases match TRBD2. This TCR derives from a girl less than two years old in good health and CMV-seronegative. CDR3 sequence: CASSLAGGIPNYEQYF. The nucleotides read TGTGCCAGCAGCTTGGCCGGGGGGATTCCCAACTACGAGCAGTACTTC.